The 24 T cell receptor beta chains reported below all come from one sample, sequenced in a study of cytotoxic CD8 clonotypes in ibrutinib-treated CLL. TCRdb's copy holds only in-frame clones and misses some; the assay was immunoSEQ multiplex PCR. In the table there are 55,000 to 80,000 clones, less than 95% of which are singletons. The sequences come from PBMCs, collected after 12 months of ibrutinib treatment. The receptors originated from a human donor with chronic lymphocytic leukemia.

There are a few counts of this clone. This chain links TRBV10-1 with TRBJ1-1; TRBD1 is a possible D gene (6 bases). From germline, CDR1 is WNHNN and CDR2 SYGVQD (reference sequence). The CDR3 loop spans 13 amino acids. Trimming shortened V by 8 bases and J by 4 bases, and 14 bases separated the two germline ends. The CDR3 DNA is TGCGCCAGCCACCCAGGGGAGGCCACTGAAGCTTTCTTT. It codes for CASHPGEATEAFF.

The chain recombines TRBV6-1 with TRBJ1-1; tentative D call: TRBD1 (5 bases). Germline lookup yields CDR1 MNHNS and CDR2 SASEGT. Trimming removed 6 bases from V and 0 bases from J, with 11 bases in between. This CDR3 has 14 amino acids. CDR3 in amino acids: CASRQVRMNTEAFF. CDR3 nucleotide sequence: TGTGCCAGCAGACAGGTTCGAATGAACACTGAAGCTTTCTTT.

This chain connects TRBV7-3 to TRBJ2-7; D might be TRBD1 (7 bases). Trimming removed 5 bases from V and 6 bases from J, with 11 bases in between. The germline CDR1 and CDR2 sequences are SGHTA and FQGTGA. CDR3 length: 12 amino acids. Here the CDR3 reads CASSPQGGEQYF. CDR3 DNA: TGTGCCAGCAGCCCGCAGGGGGGCGAGCAGTACTTC.

J is TRBJ1-4 and V is TRBV7-9, with 8 bases that match TRBD1. CDR3 size: 14 residues. The ends lost 8 bases at V and 8 bases at J; junction bases unmatched: 10. CDR1 is SEHNR, CDR2 FQNEAQ, per germline (reference sequence). CDR3 sequence (DNA): TGTGCCAGCTCGGCGACAGGGGTGGGCGAAAAACTGTTTTTT. This encodes CASSATGVGEKLFF. Together with reference TRBV7-9 and TRBJ1-4, the CDR3 gives the full variable domain: DTGVSQNPRHKITKRGQNVTFRCDPISEHNRLYWYRQTLGQGPEFLTYFQNEAQLEKSRLLSDRFSAERPKGSFSTLEIQRTEQGDSAMYLCASSATGVGEKLFFGSGTQLSVL.

This chain joins TRBV19 and TRBJ2-5; a weak D match, TRBD2 (6 bases). The CDR3 is 14 residues long. The V and J ends lost 3 bases and 4 bases respectively, with 12 bases between them. Germline-derived CDR1 and CDR2 are LNHDA and SQIVND (reference sequence). CDR3 in amino acids: CASSIGGDAETQYF. The CDR3 region has the DNA TGTGCCAGTAGTATCGGAGGGGATGCAGAGACCCAGTACTTC.

Written as DNA, the CDR3 is TGTGCCATCAGTGAGGGGCTGAACACTGAAGCTTTCTTT. It yields the protein CAISEGLNTEAFF. The chain is built from TRBV10-3 and TRBJ1-1, with D unresolved. Trimming removed 2 bases from V and 0 bases from J, with 4 bases in between. The V gene's germline CDR1 is ENHRY and CDR2 SYGVKD. This CDR3 has 13 amino acids.

This chain joins TRBV27 and TRBJ2-3, with 11 bases that match TRBD1. This CDR3 spans 16 amino acids. Germline loops: CDR1 MNHEY, CDR2 SMNVEV (reference sequence). Trimming took 4 bases from V and 6 from J; bases not matched to a gene: 9. This CDR3 reads CASSWTGGPRRDTQYF. CDR3 bases: TGTGCCAGCAGTTGGACAGGGGGCCCCAGGAGGGATACGCAGTATTTT.

The chain carries TRBV25-1 and TRBJ2-7; D unresolved. The CDR3 contains 14 residues. In germline, CDR1 is MGHDK, CDR2 SYGVNS. V was pared by 1 base and J by 2 bases, with 9 bases between. The CDR3 loop is CASSESVQPYEQYF. The CDR3 coding sequence is TGTGCCAGCAGTGAATCAGTCCAGCCCTACGAGCAGTACTTC.

This chain uses TRBV7-6 with TRBJ2-5; 11 bases line up with TRBD2. The V gene end was trimmed by 2 bases and the J gene end by 3 bases; junction bases not matched to a gene: 5. Germline CDR1 reads SGHVS; CDR2 reads FNYEAQ. The CDR3 length is 16 residues. The CDR3 reads CASSLPRGLAEETQYF. The CDR3 DNA is TGTGCCAGCAGCTTACCCCGGGGACTAGCGGAAGAGACCCAGTACTTC.

The chain is built from TRBV7-9 and TRBJ2-6, with D possibly TRBD2 on 6 matching bases. The CDR3 extends over 18 amino acids. Per the germline V gene, CDR1 is SEHNR and CDR2 is FQNEAQ (reference sequence). Trimming stripped 5 bases from V and 0 bases from J, with 17 bases between. In nucleotides, the CDR3 is TGTGCCAGCAGCCCAGCCGGGGGATACTCCTCTGGGGCCAACGTCCTGACTTTC. This encodes CASSPAGGYSSGANVLTF.

The gene calls are TRBV19 and TRBJ1-1; D possibly corresponds to TRBD1 (5 bases). Germline assignment: CDR1 LNHDA and CDR2 SQIVND (reference sequence). The CDR3 spans 13 residues. Trimming left V 5 bases short and J 1 base short, with 8 bases between. CDR3 DNA sequence: TGTGCCAGTAGTTTGACAGCGAACACTGAAGCTTTCTTT. Translation: CASSLTANTEAFF.

The CDR3: CASSFFAGEAETQYF. In DNA, the CDR3 is TGTGCCAGCAGTTTTTTCGCGGGAGAAGCAGAGACCCAGTACTTC. This chain joins TRBV27 and TRBJ2-5; 7 bases are shared with TRBD2. CDR3 size: 15 residues. V gave up 3 bases and J gave up 4 bases; unmatched junction bases: 8. In germline, CDR1 is MNHEY, CDR2 SMNVEV (reference sequence).

This chain connects TRBV9 to TRBJ2-1, with 7 bases matching TRBD2. Germline lookup yields CDR1 SGDLS and CDR2 YYNGEE. The CDR3 spans 15 residues. V dropped 4 bases and J dropped 5; count of bases not matched to a gene: 9. CDR3 coding DNA: TGTGCCAGCAGCAGAGGAGGGACTACCGACAATGAGCAGTTCTTC. Residues: CASSRGGTTDNEQFF.

This rearrangement joins TRBV5-4 to TRBJ2-7, with 12 bases lining up with TRBD2. The CDR3 is made up of 17 amino acids. V shed 4 bases, J shed 4 bases, and the junction held 12 bases outside the gene matches. Germline-derived CDR1 and CDR2 are SGHNT and YYREEE (reference sequence). The CDR3 nucleotides are TGTGCCAGCAGCCTGGACGGACTAGCGGGAACCGGATACGAGCAGTACTTC. Residues: CASSLDGLAGTGYEQYF.

The rearrangement joins TRBV12-5 to TRBJ2-2; D perhaps matches TRBD2 (6 bases). In germline, CDR1 is LGHNT, CDR2 FRNRAP. This CDR3 has 17 residues. V was shortened by 1 base and J by 3 bases, with 15 bases between the two germline ends. The CDR3 sequence: CASGLDWRDFDTGELFF. The CDR3 DNA is TGTGCTAGTGGTTTGGACTGGAGGGACTTTGACACCGGGGAGCTGTTTTTT.

The chain joins TRBV30 to TRBJ1-1; D might be TRBD1 (6 bases). V lost 4 bases and J 4 bases, leaving 13 bases between the germline ends. CDR1 and CDR2 (germline): GTSNPN, SVGIG (reference sequence). The CDR3 loop spans 13 amino acids. This CDR3 is CAWTRGPGTEAFF. The CDR3 DNA follows: TGTGCCTGGACGCGGGGGCCTGGCACTGAAGCTTTCTTT.

The chain employs TRBV18 and TRBJ1-1; perhaps TRBD1 as D (5 bases). Germline assignment: CDR1 KGHSH and CDR2 LQKENI. This CDR3 comprises 14 residues. Deletions cut 2 bases from V and 5 bases from J, with 12 bases between. CDR3 sequence: CASSPTQGTTEAFF. The CDR3 nucleotides read TGTGCCAGCTCACCAACCCAGGGTACAACTGAAGCTTTCTTT. The whole variable domain, filled in from reference TRBV18 and TRBJ1-1, reads NAGVMQNPRHLVRRRGQEARLRCSPMKGHSHVYWYRQLPEEGLKFMVYLQKENIIDESGMPKERFSAEFPKEGPSILRIQQVVRGDSAAYFCASSPTQGTTEAFFGQGTRLTVV.

The chain has TRBV5-5 and TRBJ1-2; D is ambiguous. Germline V gives CDR1 SGHKS, CDR2 YYEKEE (reference sequence). The ends were cut back, 3 bases at V and 4 bases at J, with 19 bases in the middle. CDR3 length: 16 residues. Here the CDR3 DNA reads TGTGCCAGCAGCTCAGGCCGGCCAGTGGGTTTCTATGGCTACACCTTC. It is translated as CASSSGRPVGFYGYTF.

V usage is TRBV11-3 and J usage is TRBJ1-1, with a possible D match to TRBD1 (5 bases). V dropped 7 bases and J dropped 0 bases, with 12 bases sitting between them. The length of the CDR3 is 14 residues. Germline CDR1 and CDR2: SGHNT and YENEEA. CDR3 in amino acids: CASKRGRVNTEAFF. In DNA, the CDR3 is TGTGCCAGCAAGAGGGGCCGAGTGAACACTGAAGCTTTCTTT.

The chain combines TRBV4-2 with TRBJ2-7; D possibly corresponds to TRBD1 (6 bases). The CDR3 covers 14 residues. Trimming removed 5 bases at V and 2 bases at J, with 13 bases between. Germline values: CDR1 LGHNA, CDR2 YNFKEQ. CDR3 in amino acids: CASSAGDRTYEQYF. The DNA of the CDR3 is TGTGCCAGCAGCGCCGGTGACAGGACCTACGAGCAGTACTTC.

The chain employs TRBV6-6 and TRBJ2-3; the D is unclear. The CDR3 sequence is 15 residues long. With 0 bases removed from V and 4 bases from J, the gap between germline ends came to 11 bases. Germline values: CDR1 MNHNY, CDR2 SVGAGI (reference sequence). CDR3 coding DNA: TGTGCCAGCAGTTACTCATCGGACCCACCAGATACGCAGTATTTT. It is translated as CASSYSSDPPDTQYF.

The V and J genes are TRBV6-6 and TRBJ1-1, with TRBD1 identical over 10 bases. The V and J ends lost 0 bases and 5 bases, in that order; junction bases with no gene match: 3. The CDR3 length is 15 residues. The V gene's germline CDR1 is MNHNY and CDR2 SVGAGI (reference sequence). CDR3 residues: CASSYSTGGGTEAFF. The CDR3 DNA reads TGTGCCAGCAGTTACTCGACAGGGGGCGGAACTGAAGCTTTCTTT.

This rearrangement joins TRBV13 to TRBJ1-4; D is unclear. Germline V CDR1 and CDR2: PRHDT, FYEKMQ (reference sequence). Trimming removed 3 bases at V and 0 bases at J, with 8 bases between. CDR3 length: 15 amino acids. CDR3 protein: CASSFRPSTNEKLFF. CDR3 nucleotide sequence: TGTGCCAGCAGCTTTCGACCCTCAACTAATGAAAAACTGTTTTTT.

The chain uses TRBV5-1 and TRBJ1-1; D not certain. This CDR3 region has 14 residues. CDR1 is SGHRS and CDR2 is YFSETQ in the germline V gene. Trimming took off 0 bases at V and 2 bases at J, with 8 bases between the two ends. The CDR3 here is CASSLVAANTEAFF. The CDR3 DNA is TGCGCCAGCAGCTTGGTGGCTGCCAACACTGAAGCTTTCTTT. The full variable domain, its missing parts supplied by reference TRBV5-1 and TRBJ1-1, is KAGVTQTPRYLIKTRGQQVTLSCSPISGHRSVSWYQQTPGQGLQFLFEYFSETQRNKGNFPGRFSGRQFSNSRSEMNVSTLELGDSALYLCASSLVAANTEAFFGQGTRLTVV.